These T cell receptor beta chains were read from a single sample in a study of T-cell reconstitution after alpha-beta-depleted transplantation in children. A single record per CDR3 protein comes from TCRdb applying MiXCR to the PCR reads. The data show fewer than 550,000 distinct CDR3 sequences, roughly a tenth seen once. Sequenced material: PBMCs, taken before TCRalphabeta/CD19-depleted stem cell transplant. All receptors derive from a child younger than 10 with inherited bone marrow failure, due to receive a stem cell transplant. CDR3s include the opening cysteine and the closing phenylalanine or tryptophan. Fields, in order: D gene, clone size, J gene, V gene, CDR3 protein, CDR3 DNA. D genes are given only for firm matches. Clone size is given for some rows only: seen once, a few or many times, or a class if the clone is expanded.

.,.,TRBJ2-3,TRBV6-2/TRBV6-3,CASHLEASSPSTDTQYF,TGTGCCAGCCACCTCGAAGCCTCGAGTCCGAGCACAGATACGCAGTATTTT
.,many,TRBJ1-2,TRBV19,CASSLGAVGGYTF,TGTGCCAGTAGTCTCGGCGCAGTCGGAGGCTACACCTTC
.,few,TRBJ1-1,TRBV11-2,CASSPRPKIRTEAFF,TGTGCCAGCAGCCCGAGACCCAAGATCAGGACTGAAGCTTTCTTT
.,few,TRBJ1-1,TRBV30,CAWGIPGQLSGAFF,TGTGCCTGGGGGATACCGGGACAACTTTCGGGGGCTTTCTTT
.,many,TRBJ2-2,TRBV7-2,CASSLVPGTTGELFF,TGTGCCAGCAGCTTAGTACCGGGAACGACCGGGGAGCTGTTTTTT
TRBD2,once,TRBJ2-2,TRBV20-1,CCAREVLAGDANGELFF,TGCTGTGCTAGAGAAGTGCTAGCGGGAGATGCTAACGGGGAGCTGTTTTTT
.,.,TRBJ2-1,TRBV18,CASVPGGHEQFF,TGTGCCAGCGTTCCTGGCGGACATGAGCAGTTCTTC
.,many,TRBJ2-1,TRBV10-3,CAISVDREVEQFF,TGTGCCATCAGCGTAGACAGGGAGGTTGAGCAGTTCTTC
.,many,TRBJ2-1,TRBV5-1,CASSLGIVGAYNEQFF,TGCGCCAGCAGCTTGGGAATTGTGGGAGCCTACAATGAGCAGTTCTTC
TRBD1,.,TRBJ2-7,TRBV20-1,CSASTGTGRYEQYF,TGCAGTGCTAGCACCGGGACAGGCCGCTACGAGCAGTACTTC
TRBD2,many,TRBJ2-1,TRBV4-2,CASSQDARASGKNQFF,TGTGCCAGCAGCCAAGATGCTAGGGCTAGCGGGAAGAACCAGTTCTTC
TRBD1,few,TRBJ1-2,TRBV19,CASTGTGFGYTF,TGTGCCAGCACCGGGACAGGGTTTGGCTACACCTTC
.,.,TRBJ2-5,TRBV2,CASSEASLGTAQETQYF,TGTGCCAGCAGTGAAGCGTCTCTTGGTACAGCACAAGAGACCCAGTACTTC
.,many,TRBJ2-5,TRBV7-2,CASSLALAGTQYF,TGTGCCAGCAGCTTAGCTCTAGCTGGGACCCAGTACTTC
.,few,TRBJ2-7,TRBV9,CASSRDGGSYEQYF,TGTGCCAGCAGCAGAGACGGGGGCTCCTACGAGCAGTACTTC